The rows below give T cell receptor beta chains drawn from one sample of a study of early T cells in non-severe SARS-CoV-2 infection. TCRdb re-called the 5' RACE reads with MiXCR, one entry per CDR3 protein. Of 65,000 to 85,000 distinct CDR3 sequences listed, roughly 10% are singletons. Sequenced sample: whole blood. The receptors shown here come from an adult who was a healthcare worker with PCR-confirmed SARS-CoV-2 infection or an uninfected control (not recorded which). CDR3s include the opening cysteine and the closing phenylalanine or tryptophan. Fields, in order: D gene, clone size, J gene, V gene, CDR3 protein, CDR3 DNA. A D gene is named only where the DNA matches it firmly. Clone size is not always given. Where it is, it says once, few, many or a class for expanded clones.

TRBD1 few TRBJ2-3 TRBV24-1 CATSEQGVTDTQYF TGTGCCACCTCGGAACAGGGGGTAACAGATACGCAGTATTTT
. many TRBJ1-3 TRBV11-2 CASSSLTGNTIYF TGTGCCAGCAGCTCTCTAACAGGAAACACCATATATTTT
. many TRBJ2-3 TRBV29-1 CSAGQSTDTQYF TGCAGCGCCGGACAGAGCACAGATACGCAGTATTTT
. few TRBJ2-1 TRBV2 CASSAGSSRVGEQFF TGTGCCAGCAGTGCTGGTTCTTCCAGGGTTGGAGAGCAGTTCTTC
. few TRBJ2-2 TRBV5-1 CASSPPGARTYPTGELFF TGCGCCAGCAGCCCCCCCGGCGCCAGGACTTACCCCACCGGGGAGCTGTTTTTT
. once TRBJ1-2 TRBV12-3/TRBV12-4 CASSFHKVNHGYTF TGTGCCAGCAGTTTTCATAAGGTTAACCATGGCTACACCTTC
. many TRBJ2-6 TRBV6-5 CASSYGRSGANVLTF TGTGCCAGCAGTTATGGCCGCTCTGGGGCCAACGTCCTGACTTTC
TRBD2 many TRBJ2-2 TRBV7-3 CASSLAASGVGELFF TGTGCCAGCAGCTTAGCAGCTAGCGGTGTAGGGGAGCTGTTTTTT
TRBD1 many TRBJ2-3 TRBV29-1 CSVTIVGQGTHTQYF TGCAGCGTCACCATTGTGGGACAGGGAACGCATACGCAGTATTTT
TRBD2 many TRBJ2-1 TRBV3-1 CASSQLAGGYNEQFF TGTGCCAGCAGCCAGCTAGCGGGGGGATACAATGAGCAGTTCTTC
TRBD2 many TRBJ2-7 TRBV12-3/TRBV12-4 CASSSGLAGKQYF TGTGCCAGCAGTTCGGGACTAGCGGGAAAGCAGTACTTC
. few TRBJ1-5 TRBV12-3/TRBV12-4 CASSFLGGNQPQHF TGTGCCAGCAGTTTTTTAGGGGGCAATCAGCCCCAGCATTTT
. many TRBJ2-1 TRBV7-3 CASSFGRRGNEQFF TGTGCCAGCAGCTTCGGGCGTCGAGGCAATGAGCAGTTCTTC
. many TRBJ2-1 TRBV5-1 CASSLEGSGHYNEQFF TGCGCCAGCAGCTTGGAGGGCAGCGGGCACTACAATGAGCAGTTCTTC
. . TRBJ2-2 TRBV7-2 CASSFRDTGELFF TGTGCCAGCAGCTTTCGAGACACCGGGGAGCTGTTTTTT
TRBD2 . TRBJ2-5 TRBV2 CASSLSGGLTQYF TGTGCCAGCAGCCTTAGCGGGGGCTTGACCCAGTACTTC
TRBD2 many TRBJ2-2 TRBV11-2 CASRPTSGRTGELFF TGTGCCAGCAGACCGACTAGCGGAAGAACCGGGGAGCTGTTTTTT